This record covers a single TCR beta chain. Its cognate antigen has yet to be identified. No qualities accompany the bases; no much larger clone lies one base away. According to the germline V gene, CDR1 reads MNHEY and CDR2 reads SVGAGI. The cysteine opens and the phenylalanine closes a CDR3 of 15 amino acids. Only the CDR3 region is kept as DNA, spanning 45 bases read in frame from base 1. V is reduced by 7 bases and J by 2 bases, leaving a spacing of 12 bases between them. Genomic DNA was extracted from sorted cells for sequencing of the TCRbeta CDR3 region. The immunoSEQ Assay was used for sequencing of TCRbeta CDR3 regions. This is the immuneACCESS table as TCRdb keeps it, with only in-frame sequences that have V and J called. A part of the clones is gone; compared with another copy, unresolved V genes explain less than half, and the rest is unexplained. The sample table contains 45,000 to 60,000 clones; only one count was recorded for about 76% of them. The ten largest clones capture approximately 1.2% of the sample.

The data stem from a study of OX40 agonist ivuxolimab in advanced cancers. Context from the whole study: The costimulatory receptor OX40 (CD134) was targeted by ivuxolimab, a fully human IgG2 agonistic monoclonal antibody. Partial responses occurred in three dose-escalation patients: two with cutaneous melanoma and one with hepatocellular carcinoma. The paper describes the monotherapy dose-escalation part (N ≈ 52 patients) of the phase I trial of ivuxolimab. Among the 52 dose-escalation patients, 19 had hepatocellular carcinoma, about 15 melanoma, 9 renal cell carcinoma and 9 head and neck cancer. A male proportion of roughly 80% and a mean age of roughly 55 years, ranging from 23 to 79, were recorded for the dose-escalation cohort. Intravenous ivuxolimab was administered to patients every 2 weeks at six dose levels: 0.01, 0.1, 0.3, 1.5, 3 and 10 mg/kg. Peripheral TCRbeta sequencing was intended to test whether TCR sequence diversity was altered and clonal T-cell expansion was caused by ivuxolimab. Patients were allowed to have had prior anti-PD-1, anti-PD-L1 or anti-CTLA-4 therapy, and approximately 41% of the dose-escalation patients had previously received checkpoint inhibitors. Points the paper makes about the study in general: The antigen specificity of the clonally expanded peripheral T cells was not determined. After ivuxolimab, expanded clones were on average more numerous among CD8+ T cells than among CD4+ T cells. In partial responders in the 0.1-3.0 mg/kg groups, normalized peripheral clonal expansion was found to be among the lowest, especially among CD8+ T cells. At doses from 0.1 to 3.0 mg/kg, clonal expansion was seen in both CD4+ and CD8+ blood T cells between baseline and week 6. Low levels of normalized T-cell clonal expansion were also seen in some patients who did not respond.

The trial excluded patients who had a history of autoimmune disease or who were on systemic immunosuppression. Peripheral blood for TCR sequencing was drawn from every dose cohort at baseline, at cycle 4 day 1 and at cycle 7 day 1. The samples were taken from a phase I, first-in-human, multicenter, open-label dose-escalation trial of ivuxolimab. The trial enrolled adults with locally advanced or metastatic head and neck squamous cell, hepatocellular, melanoma or renal cell carcinoma. Before TCR sequencing, CD4+ T cells and CD8+ T cells were sorted from peripheral blood as separate populations. The material was CD4+ or CD8+ T cells sorted from blood, obtained in a trial of the OX40 agonist ivuxolimab. This sequence originates from an adult with an advanced solid tumor such as melanoma, head and neck, liver or kidney cancer. Rearrangement joined TRBV6-5 to TRBJ1-6; the D gene assignment is ambiguous. Here is the DNA: TGTGCCAGCACCCAACGAAGGGCCTATAATTCACCCCTCCACTTT. It specifies CASTQRRAYNSPLHF.